This TCR beta chain comes out of a study of MAIT cells during Salmonella Paratyphi A infection (dated by TCRdb to 2016 to 2017). The study in broad terms: A single dose of 1-5x10^3 CFU of S. Paratyphi A strain NVGH308 was ingested by adult volunteers aged 18 to 60. Starting at diagnosis, diagnosed volunteers were given ciprofloxacin 500 mg twice a day for 14 days.

The time point label on this specimen signifies: after infection, following antibiotic treatment. MAIT cells were defined as Valpha7.2+ CD161+ T cells and identified and sorted by flow cytometry. In a handful of volunteers who developed enteric fever after controlled oral challenge with live Salmonella Paratyphi A, circulating MAIT cell TCRbeta repertoires were profiled over time. Every diagnosed volunteer provided MAIT cell samples at three timepoints: pre-infection, mid-infection and post-infection. A diagnosis of enteric fever was based on Paratyphi A bacteremia and/or a persistent fever above 38 degrees C that lasted longer than 12 hours. Challenged volunteers were diagnosed with infection sometime between day 4 and day 7 after challenge. For RNA extraction, roughly 4,500 to 11,000 MAIT cells from each sample were sorted straight into RNAqueous-Micro lysis buffer. Lymphoprep gradient centrifugation was used to isolate peripheral blood mononuclear cells from blood samples and leukocyte cones. Cell sorting used a BD FACSAria Fusion or BD FACSAria III sorter.

Points the paper makes about the study in general: MAIT TRBV usage was oligoclonal with a preference for TRBV20 and TRBV6, and infection appeared not to change this usage. The space taken up by over-represented MAIT clonotypes dropped significantly from baseline to mid-infection (about 0.15 to 0.11), while post-infection showed no significant difference. Compared with healthy controls, diagnosed volunteers had more expansion or contraction among the top five MAIT clonotypes (about 0.54 versus 0.13), a finding that suggests the repertoire is reshaped by infection. Although the availability of volunteer samples limited sample sizes, the sizes were judged adequate for detecting differences between groups.

Receptors were amplified or captured by 5' RACE. TCRbeta was amplified in two PCR rounds using Phusion High-Fidelity polymerase, and the primers carried sample-specific barcodes. TCRbeta libraries were made through template-switch cDNA synthesis using SMARTScribe reverse transcriptase and a TRBC-specific primer. After barcoding, samples were pooled and then prepared using the NEBNext Ultra DNA Library Prep Kit for Illumina. Sequencing of libraries was performed on an Illumina MiSeq with the MiSeq reagent kit v2, 300 cycles. As for the authors' bioinformatics: Reads were demultiplexed by barcode with Jemultiplexer and aligned with MiTCR using default parameters. VDJtools removed non-functional sequences, and clonotypes were defined by amino acid sequence, with clonotype frequencies based on assigned sequence reads. In the clonal space homeostasis analysis, clonotypes were grouped by frequency into over-represented (0.05-1), large, medium and small bins. TCRdb passed the public sequencing reads through fastp at Q25 and MiXCR, retaining productive beta sequences. Every entry covers one CDR3 protein and lists the most common genes and DNA from its rows. The V and J calls and clone size come from TCRdb's table, not from the authors' own analysis. This sample comprises over a thousand distinct CDR3 sequences, less than 75% of them detected only once. The top ten hold around half of the sample.

From the germline V gene, CDR1 is LGHNA and CDR2 is YSLEER. The CDR3 extends over 14 residues, inclusive of both ends. About this clonotype: Its antigen remains undetermined. Likely a read error: the CDR3 ends without its conserved phenylalanine or tryptophan. The DNA is left out, because the CDR3 cannot be placed on it with certainty; the CDR3 is given as TCRdb lists it.

The receptor comes from a person aged 18 to 70 who was deliberately infected with Salmonella Paratyphi A in a paratyphoid fever challenge study. This specimen was MAIT cells from blood, taken at the last sampling point of the challenge study. The V and J genes are TRBV4-3 and TRBJ1-1. This receptor has the CDR3 CASSRNMEVNEEGG.